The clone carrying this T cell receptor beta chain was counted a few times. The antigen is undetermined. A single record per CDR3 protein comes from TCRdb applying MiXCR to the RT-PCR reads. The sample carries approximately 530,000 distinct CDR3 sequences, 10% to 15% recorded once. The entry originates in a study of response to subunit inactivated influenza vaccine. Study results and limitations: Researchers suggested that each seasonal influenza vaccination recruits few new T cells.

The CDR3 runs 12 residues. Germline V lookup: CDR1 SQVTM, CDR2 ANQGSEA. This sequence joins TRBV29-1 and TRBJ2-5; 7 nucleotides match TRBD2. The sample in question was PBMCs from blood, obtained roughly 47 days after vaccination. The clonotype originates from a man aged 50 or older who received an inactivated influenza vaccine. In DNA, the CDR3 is TGCACCGTGGGAGGGTACCAAGAGACCCAGTACTTC. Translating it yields CTVGGYQETQYF. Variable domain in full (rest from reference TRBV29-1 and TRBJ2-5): SAVISQKPSRDICQRGTSLTIQCQVDSQVTMMFWYRQQPGQSLTLIATANQGSEATYESGFVIDKFPISRPNLTFSTLTVSNMSPEDSSIYLCTVGGYQETQYFGPGTRLLVL.